The 24 T cell receptor beta chains below were found in one sample sequenced in a study of neurological immune-mediated disorders. TCRdb re-analysed the 5' RACE reads in MiXCR, keeping a single row per CDR3 protein. The sample includes about 66,000 distinct CDR3 sequences, roughly 3.2% of them seen just once. The sequencing sample was made of PBMCs. Every receptor here comes from a man in his forties with multiple sclerosis.

This clonotype was picked up many times. The chain links TRBV12-3 or TRBV12-4 to TRBJ1-1; no firm D call. The CDR3 is made up of 12 amino acids. Trimming took 5 bases from V and 8 from J, leaving 12 bases between them. For the CDR3, the DNA is TGTGCCAGCAGTCACCGACCGAAGGAAGCTTTCTTT. This encodes CASSHRPKEAFF.

This clonotype has ten or more counts. The chain is built from TRBV6-2 or TRBV6-3 and TRBJ1-1, with TRBD1 matching 7 bases. Germline assignment: CDR1 MNHEY and CDR2 SVGEGT. The trim removed 3 bases at V and 6 bases at J, leaving 10 bases unmatched. The CDR3 runs 15 residues. The DNA of the CDR3 is TGTGCCAGCAGTTATCCGGACAGGTCTATCTCTGAAGCTTTCTTT. Encoded protein: CASSYPDRSISEAFF.

This clonotype was recorded many times. The V call is TRBV5-1, the J call TRBJ2-5; 8 bases agree with TRBD1. CDR3 length: 16 amino acids. Trimming cost V 4 bases and J 5 bases; bases outside gene matches: 13. Per the germline V gene, CDR1 is SGHRS and CDR2 is YFSETQ. CDR3 sequence: CASSGMGQALMETQYF. The CDR3 DNA follows: TGCGCCAGCAGCGGGATGGGACAGGCCCTGATGGAGACCCAGTACTTC.

This clonotype was recorded at least ten times. The V and J genes are TRBV20-1 and TRBJ1-5; possible D gene TRBD1, 5 bases. The CDR3 loop spans 16 amino acids. CDR1 is DFQATT and CDR2 is SNEGSKA in the germline V gene (reference sequence). V dropped 3 bases and J dropped 0 bases, with 15 bases sitting between them. CDR3 residues: CSARGVAGLSNQPQHF. CDR3 coding DNA: TGCAGTGCTAGGGGGGTGGCCGGCCTTAGCAATCAGCCCCAGCATTTT.

This clonotype was counted ten times or more. The chain recombines TRBV12-3 or TRBV12-4 with TRBJ2-1; 9 bases map to TRBD2. With 10 bases clipped from V and 0 bases from J, the junction kept 19 bases outside the gene matches. CDR3 size: 19 residues. The CDR3 DNA reads TGTGCCACCTCCTACCCCACTAGCGGGCCCCCCAGCTCCTACAATGAGCAGTTCTTC. This encodes CATSYPTSGPPSSYNEQFF.

Many counts were recorded for this clonotype. The chain joins TRBV5-1 to TRBJ2-7; D is possibly TRBD1 (6 bases). Germline CDR1 is SGHRS and CDR2 is YFSETQ. The ends were cut back, 4 bases at V and 0 bases at J, with 14 bases in the middle. The CDR3 extends over 15 amino acids. CDR3 amino acids: CASSPPTGTSYEQYF. CDR3 DNA sequence: TGCGCCAGCAGCCCGCCGACAGGAACCTCCTACGAGCAGTACTTC.

Many counts were recorded for this clonotype. This chain joins TRBV20-1 and TRBJ2-1, with TRBD1 identical over 7 bases. Trimming cost V 6 bases and J 2 bases; bases outside gene matches: 7. CDR3 length equals 14 residues. In germline, CDR1 is DFQATT, CDR2 SNEGSKA (reference sequence). CDR3 amino acids: CSATTGATYNEQFF. The CDR3 nucleotides are TGCAGTGCAACTACAGGGGCCACCTACAATGAGCAGTTCTTC.

This clonotype was found many times. The chain employs TRBV5-6 and TRBJ1-5; possibly TRBD1 for D (5 bases). The ends were cut back, 0 bases at V and 6 bases at J, with 13 bases in the middle. Germline assignment: CDR1 SGHDT and CDR2 YYEEEE. This CDR3 has 15 residues. The CDR3: CASSLGGAGRQPQHF. The CDR3 DNA reads TGTGCCAGCAGCTTGGGTGGGGCGGGTCGTCAGCCCCAGCATTTT.

This clonotype was seen at least ten times. The genes are TRBV29-1 and TRBJ1-3, with D maybe TRBD1 (5 bases). CDR3 size: 16 residues. CDR1 and CDR2 (germline): SQVTM, ANQGSEA. Trimming stripped 6 bases from V and 2 bases from J, with 20 bases between. Here the CDR3 reads CSVPGGIGSPGNTIYF. The CDR3, as DNA: TGCAGCGTCCCCGGGGGGATAGGGAGCCCTGGAAACACCATATATTTT.

This clonotype was seen many times. V is TRBV10-3 and J is TRBJ1-2; D is unclear. The CDR3 length is 13 residues. Germline V gives CDR1 ENHRY, CDR2 SYGVKD. Trimming shortened V by 5 bases and J by 13 bases, and 20 bases separated the two germline ends. In nucleotides, the CDR3 is TGTGCCATCAGTCCCACGCCGGGTTCCTTCCTCACCTTC. It codes for CAISPTPGSFLTF.

This clonotype was recorded at least ten times. The J gene is TRBJ1-2, the V gene TRBV14; perhaps TRBD1 as D (6 bases). The germline V gene encodes CDR1 SGHDN and CDR2 FVKESK. The CDR3 loop spans 15 amino acids. Between the trimmed V and J ends, which lost 1 base and 3 bases, there was a span of 12 bases. The CDR3 region is CASSQVVGADYGYTF. The DNA for the CDR3 is TGTGCCAGCAGCCAAGTGGTGGGGGCGGACTATGGCTACACCTTC.

The sample holds many counts of this clonotype. J is TRBJ1-1 and V is TRBV7-9; 10 nucleotides agree with TRBD1. The CDR3 is 16 amino acids. CDR1 and CDR2 from the germline V gene are SEHNR and FQNEAQ (reference sequence). V dropped 5 bases and J dropped 5; count of bases not matched to a gene: 11. Here the CDR3 DNA reads TGTGCCAGCAGCCTCCAGACAGGGGGCGCGGGGACTGAAGCTTTCTTT. It yields the protein CASSLQTGGAGTEAFF.

This clonotype was recorded many times. This sequence joins TRBV5-1 and TRBJ1-1, with a weak D call TRBD1 (6 bases). Per the germline V gene, CDR1 is SGHRS and CDR2 is YFSETQ. This CDR3 is 15 amino acids long. V was pared by 4 bases and J by 1 base, with 14 bases between. CDR3 residues: CASSALDRTNTEAFF. The CDR3, as DNA: TGCGCCAGCAGCGCACTGGACAGAACGAACACTGAAGCTTTCTTT.

Ten or more counts support this clonotype. The CDR3 region is CASSLERLEQYF. The CDR3 bases are TGTGCCAGCAGCTTAGAAAGGCTCGAGCAGTACTTC. The chain couples TRBV7-9 to TRBJ2-7; D remains unclear. From germline, CDR1 is SEHNR and CDR2 FQNEAQ (reference sequence). V was clipped by 1 base and J by 6 bases, with 7 bases between them. The CDR3 is made up of 12 amino acids.

This clonotype was seen many times. V and J are TRBV5-1 and TRBJ1-1; tentative D call: TRBD1 (5 bases). V was cut by 4 bases and J by 4 bases, with 17 bases left in between. Looked up from germline, CDR1 is SGHRS and CDR2 is YFSETQ. This CDR3 has 15 amino acids. The CDR3 is CASSPGGARITEAFF. The CDR3 DNA reads TGCGCCAGCAGCCCCGGGGGAGCGAGAATCACTGAAGCTTTCTTT.

A note on this clonotype: A much larger clone lies a single base off, so this may be a read error. V is TRBV5-1 and J is TRBJ1-4; TRBD1 matches at 9 bases. The CDR3 extends over 15 amino acids. V was pared by 5 bases and J by 8 bases, with 10 bases of the junction left unmatched. Germline CDR1 SGHRS, CDR2 YFSETQ. In DNA form, the CDR3 reads TGCGCCAGCAGAAGGAAACAGGGGGCTTGGGAAAAACTGTTTTTT. This codes for CASRRKQGAWEKLFF. The full variable domain, in which reference TRBV5-1 and TRBJ1-4 provide the parts outside the CDR3, is KAGVTQTPRYLIKTRGQQVTLSCSPISGHRSVSWYQQTPGQGLQFLFEYFSETQRNKGNFPGRFSGRQFSNSRSEMNVSTLELGDSALYLCASRRKQGAWEKLFFGSGTQLSVL.

This clonotype was detected ten times or more. The chain employs TRBV18 and TRBJ2-1, with 8 bases lining up with TRBD1. In germline, CDR1 is KGHSH, CDR2 LQKENI. The CDR3 length is 15 residues. The V segment lost 6 bases and the J segment 5 bases; nucleotides outside the gene matches: 9. As DNA, the CDR3 is TGTGCCAGCTCCCTAAGGCAGGGGGCCAACAATGAGCAGTTCTTC. Residues: CASSLRQGANNEQFF.

There are many counts of this clonotype. This chain links TRBV5-6 with TRBJ2-7; no definite D call. The CDR3 runs to 13 residues. Germline V CDR1 and CDR2: SGHDT, YYEEEE. V was pared by 3 bases and J by 3 bases, with 10 bases between. The CDR3 loop is CASSSPHIYEQYF. CDR3 sequence (DNA): TGTGCCAGCAGCTCCCCGCACATCTACGAGCAGTACTTC.

This clonotype was picked up many times. V gene TRBV7-7 combines with J gene TRBJ2-1; 9 bases match TRBD2. V shed 5 bases, J shed 9 bases, and the junction held 11 bases outside the gene matches. Germline-derived CDR1 and CDR2 are SSHAT and FNYEAQ (reference sequence). The CDR3 has 15 residues. The CDR3 here is CASSGEFLAGSEQFF. CDR3 sequence (DNA): TGTGCCAGCAGCGGAGAGTTTCTAGCGGGGAGTGAGCAGTTCTTC.

This clonotype was recorded at least ten times. As DNA, the CDR3 is TGTGCCAGCAGTCAGCTTATAACGGCTGGAAACACCATATATTTT. Its translation is CASSQLITAGNTIYF. V and J are TRBV7-2 and TRBJ1-3; D is undetermined. This CDR3 is 15 amino acids long. V was shortened by 6 bases and J by 2 bases, with 14 bases between the two germline ends. Germline loops: CDR1 SGHTA, CDR2 FQGNSA.

This clonotype was recorded at least ten times. The rearrangement links TRBV5-1 to TRBJ2-5; 8 bases match TRBD2. This CDR3 region has 15 residues. Germline V lookup: CDR1 SGHRS, CDR2 YFSETQ. Trimming at V came to 5 bases and at J to 5 bases, leaving 11 bases not matched to a gene. CDR3 nucleotide sequence: TGCGCCAGCAGGAGCGGACTAGCTAATACGGAGACCCAGTACTTC. This sequence encodes CASRSGLANTETQYF.

This clonotype came up many times. The chain employs TRBV28 and TRBJ1-1; D not certain. The CDR3 runs to 13 residues. V lost 8 bases to trimming and J lost 4 bases, with 14 bases between them. The germline CDR1 and CDR2 sequences are MDHEN and SYDVKM. This chain's CDR3 is CASGGLGITEAFF. The CDR3 DNA reads as TGTGCCAGCGGAGGGTTAGGGATCACTGAAGCTTTCTTT.

This clonotype was detected ten times or more. The rearrangement joins TRBV29-1 to TRBJ1-1; D is unresolved. The V and J ends lost 4 bases and 0 bases respectively, with 6 bases between them. The CDR3 has 12 residues. Germline lookup yields CDR1 SQVTM and CDR2 ANQGSEA. CDR3 in amino acids: CSVGQMNTEAFF. In DNA, the CDR3 is TGCAGCGTTGGACAAATGAACACTGAAGCTTTCTTT.

This clonotype was counted at least ten times. The V gene is TRBV27, the J gene TRBJ1-1, with 8 positions matching TRBD1. Germline V gene lookup returns CDR1 MNHEY and CDR2 SMNVEV (reference sequence). The J segment lost 2 bases and the V segment lost 3 bases, leaving 14 bases of the junction unmatched. This CDR3 contains 18 residues. CDR3 sequence reads: CASSFIRQGSRGNTEAFF. In DNA form, the CDR3 reads TGTGCCAGCAGTTTTATCCGACAGGGGAGCAGAGGAAACACTGAAGCTTTCTTT.